Presented here are 24 T cell receptor beta chains from one specimen sequenced in a study of OX40 agonist ivuxolimab in advanced cancers. The method was immunoSEQ multiplex PCR; TCRdb's version includes in-frame clones alone and lacks a portion of them. The sample contains around 73,000 clones, 80% to 90% of which appear only once. Here the sequenced sample was CD4+ or CD8+ T cells sorted from blood, taken in a trial of the OX40 agonist ivuxolimab. The origin of the receptors is an adult with an advanced solid tumor such as melanoma, head and neck, liver or kidney cancer.

The gene calls are TRBV10-3 and TRBJ1-1, with 9 nucleotides matching TRBD1. V dropped 4 bases and J dropped 6; count of bases not matched to a gene: 6. Germline loops: CDR1 ENHRY, CDR2 SYGVKD. The CDR3 runs to 14 residues. The CDR3 here is CAISGQGEFAEAFF. Here the CDR3 DNA reads TGTGCCATCAGTGGACAGGGGGAATTTGCTGAAGCTTTCTTT.

V and J are TRBV7-9 and TRBJ2-5; TRBD2 might be the D (5 bases). The CDR3 is 13 amino acids. Trimming stripped 5 bases from V and 4 bases from J, with 11 bases between. In germline, CDR1 is SEHNR, CDR2 FQNEAQ (reference sequence). CDR3 coding DNA: TGTGCCAGCAGCCAGGACGGAGGAGAGACCCAGTACTTC. The encoded protein is CASSQDGGETQYF. Full variable domain (missing parts from reference TRBV7-9 and TRBJ2-5): DTGVSQNPRHKITKRGQNVTFRCDPISEHNRLYWYRQTLGQGPEFLTYFQNEAQLEKSRLLSDRFSAERPKGSFSTLEIQRTEQGDSAMYLCASSQDGGETQYFGPGTRLLVL.

The chain is built from TRBV18 and TRBJ1-2, with TRBD1 identical over 7 bases. Per germline, CDR1 KGHSH and CDR2 LQKENI. Unmatched junction bases numbered 3, after V lost 0 bases and J lost 5 bases. The CDR3 consists of 14 residues. The CDR3 DNA follows: TGTGCCAGCTCACCACCGGGGACAGCGTATGGCTACACCTTC. Its protein product is CASSPPGTAYGYTF.

The chain recombines TRBV27 with TRBJ2-7, with 7 positions matching TRBD1. The length of the CDR3 is 14 residues. V lost 5 bases and J lost 2; bases outside the gene matches: 6. Germline loops: CDR1 MNHEY, CDR2 SMNVEV (reference sequence). This chain's CDR3 is CASSVYRGTYEQYF. As DNA, the CDR3 is TGTGCCAGCAGTGTTTACAGGGGTACCTACGAGCAGTACTTC.

The gene calls are TRBV7-9 and TRBJ1-1; 7 bases map to TRBD1. Germline lookup yields CDR1 SEHNR and CDR2 FQNEAQ (reference sequence). V dropped 6 bases and J dropped 0; count of bases not matched to a gene: 7. This CDR3 region has 15 residues. The CDR3 spells CASRVAQGLNTEAFF. CDR3 DNA: TGTGCCAGCAGGGTTGCACAGGGGTTGAACACTGAAGCTTTCTTT.

A word on this clone: At one of its ends the junction is not consistent with the germline gene, which may arise from a read error. The V call is TRBV5-4, the J call TRBJ2-7, with D possibly matching TRBD2 (6 bases). Germline V gene sequence: CDR1 SGHNT, CDR2 YYREEE (reference sequence). This CDR3 is built from 10 residues. Here the CDR3 DNA reads TGTGCCAGCACGTCTGCGGGACGGTGCTTC. Translated: CASTSAGRCF.

This clone was observed a handful of times. This sequence joins TRBV29-1 and TRBJ2-3, with TRBD2 identical over 11 bases. Germline values: CDR1 SQVTM, CDR2 ANQGSEA. J gave up 7 bases and V 7 bases, and 7 bases lay outside the gene matches. CDR3 size: 13 residues. Here the CDR3 DNA reads TGCAGCGGGGAGACTAGCGGGGACCATACGCAGTATTTT. Its protein product is CSGETSGDHTQYF.

The chain recombines TRBV19 with TRBJ1-5; 10 nucleotides agree with TRBD1. Germline V lookup: CDR1 LNHDA, CDR2 SQIVND (reference sequence). The length of the CDR3 is 14 residues. The V and J ends lost 5 bases and 7 bases, in that order; junction bases with no gene match: 5. The CDR3 here is CASSPRDRGQPQHF. The DNA of the CDR3 is TGTGCCAGTAGTCCGCGGGACAGGGGCCAGCCCCAGCATTTT.

V is TRBV28 and J is TRBJ2-3; D possibly uses TRBD1 or TRBD2 (5 bases each). CDR3 length equals 16 residues. CDR1 is MDHEN, CDR2 SYDVKM, per germline. V lost 4 bases, J lost 4 bases, and 18 bases lay in between. The CDR3 DNA reads TGTGCCAGCAGTTGGGACCGCAGGGTAGTCTCAGATACGCAGTATTTT. Translation gives CASSWDRRVVSDTQYF.

This clone was recorded once. This chain connects TRBV27 to TRBJ2-1; the match to TRBD2 covers 9 bases. CDR1 and CDR2 from the germline V gene are MNHEY and SMNVEV (reference sequence). The V segment lost 3 bases and the J segment 8 bases; nucleotides outside the gene matches: 8. This CDR3 has 15 residues. CDR3 region: CASSLVSGRLDEQFF. For the CDR3, the DNA is TGTGCCAGCAGTTTGGTCAGCGGGAGGCTCGATGAGCAGTTCTTC.

This sequence joins TRBV30 and TRBJ1-1, with D possibly being TRBD1 (5 bases). This CDR3 region has 15 residues. V shed 0 bases and J shed 5 bases, with 16 bases lying between them. Looked up from germline, CDR1 is GTSNPN and CDR2 is SVGIG (reference sequence). In DNA, the CDR3 is TGTGCCTGGAGTGTTAGGGGACGTAGTCGTACTGAAGCTTTCTTT. Amino acids: CAWSVRGRSRTEAFF.

This clone is a singleton in its sample. The chain carries TRBV27 and TRBJ1-3; 8 bases match TRBD1. From germline, CDR1 is MNHEY and CDR2 SMNVEV (reference sequence). The CDR3 runs 14 residues. V gave up 5 bases and J gave up 3 bases; unmatched junction bases: 3. The CDR3 here is CASSVDRGGNTIYF. The CDR3 DNA reads as TGTGCCAGCAGTGTAGACAGGGGTGGAAACACCATATATTTT.

This chain joins TRBV9 and TRBJ1-1; 9 bases are shared with TRBD1. The V gene's germline CDR1 is SGDLS and CDR2 YYNGEE. Trimming at V came to 4 bases and at J to 5 bases, leaving 6 bases not matched to a gene. This CDR3 spans 14 amino acids. The CDR3 region is CASSSSTGGTEAFF. The CDR3 DNA reads as TGTGCCAGCAGCTCTTCGACAGGGGGGACTGAAGCTTTCTTT.

The V and J genes are TRBV7-8 and TRBJ2-3; a possible D gene is TRBD1 (6 bases). This CDR3 is 14 amino acids long. Germline V gene sequence: CDR1 SGHVS, CDR2 FQNEAQ. V gave up 5 bases and J gave up 4 bases, with 13 bases separating them. CDR3 protein: CASSPGSGADTQYF. Written as DNA, the CDR3 is TGTGCCAGCAGCCCGGGTTCAGGGGCAGATACGCAGTATTTT.

V is TRBV5-8 and J is TRBJ2-7; 7 bases align to TRBD2. Germline V CDR1 and CDR2: SGHTS, YDEGEE. The CDR3 loop spans 14 amino acids. Unmatched junction bases numbered 5, after V lost 0 bases and J lost 5 bases. The CDR3 nucleotides read TGTGCCAGCAGCTTGGTCGGGGGGTCCCACGAGCAGTACTTC. Residues: CASSLVGGSHEQYF.

This rearrangement joins TRBV5-5 to TRBJ1-3; D unresolved. Trimming shortened V by 2 bases and J by 4 bases, and 13 bases separated the two germline ends. This CDR3 spans 15 amino acids. Germline loops: CDR1 SGHKS, CDR2 YYEKEE (reference sequence). The CDR3 nucleotides are TGTGCCAGCAGCTTATATGGGGTGACCGGAAACACCATATATTTT. It is translated as CASSLYGVTGNTIYF.

V gene TRBV19 combines with J gene TRBJ1-1; tentatively, D is TRBD1 (6 bases). Germline CDR1 LNHDA, CDR2 SQIVND (reference sequence). The V end lost 3 bases, the J end lost 3 bases, and 8 bases lay between the germline ends. This CDR3 contains 13 residues. CDR3 residues: CASSIQGYTEAFF. The CDR3, as DNA: TGTGCCAGTAGTATTCAGGGGTACACTGAAGCTTTCTTT.

The chain recombines TRBV28 with TRBJ2-1; 14 nucleotides match TRBD2. CDR1 is MDHEN, CDR2 SYDVKM, per germline. The V and J ends lost 5 bases and 8 bases, in that order; junction bases with no gene match: 5. The length of the CDR3 is 15 residues. This CDR3 is CASSPGLAGDDEQFF. The CDR3 DNA reads TGTGCCAGCAGTCCGGGACTAGCGGGAGATGATGAGCAGTTCTTC.

This clone was counted once. The chain joins TRBV4-1 to TRBJ2-7; tentatively, D is TRBD1 (6 bases). The CDR3 loop spans 14 amino acids. V was pared by 2 bases and J by 3 bases, with 11 bases between. The germline gives CDR1 MGHRA, CDR2 YSYEKL. As DNA, the CDR3 is TGCGCCAGCAGCCAAATCAGGGGACACTACGAGCAGTACTTC. This translates into CASSQIRGHYEQYF.

In this sample, this clone turned up a few times. This chain joins TRBV27 and TRBJ1-1; D not certain. Deletions cut 3 bases from V and 11 bases from J, with 19 bases between. The germline V gene encodes CDR1 MNHEY and CDR2 SMNVEV (reference sequence). The CDR3 length is 14 residues. The CDR3 reads CASSFGSDPLNAFF. CDR3 nucleotide sequence: TGTGCCAGCAGTTTCGGCTCCGACCCACTGAACGCTTTCTTT.

This chain's CDR3 is CASSVGATNEKLFF. CDR3 coding DNA: TGTGCCAGCAGCGTGGGGGCAACTAATGAAAAACTGTTTTTT. V and J are TRBV9 and TRBJ1-4, with a weak D call TRBD1 (5 bases). The CDR3 loop spans 14 amino acids. Germline V gene data show CDR1 as SGDLS and CDR2 as YYNGEE. The V end lost 2 bases, the J end lost 0 bases, and 5 bases lay between the germline ends. The whole variable domain, filled in from reference TRBV9 and TRBJ1-4, reads DSGVTQTPKHLITATGQRVTLRCSPRSGDLSVYWYQQSLDQGLQFLIQYYNGEERAKGNILERFSAQQFPDLHSELNLSSLELGDSALYFCASSVGATNEKLFFGSGTQLSVL.

The V gene is TRBV5-4, the J gene TRBJ1-5; D is ambiguous. Trimming shortened V by 0 bases and J by 4 bases, and 2 bases separated the two germline ends. CDR1 is SGHNT and CDR2 is YYREEE in the germline V gene (reference sequence). CDR3 length: 12 residues. The CDR3 region has the DNA TGTGCCAGCAGCTTGGGGAATCAGCCCCAGCATTTT. It yields the protein CASSLGNQPQHF.

The genes are TRBV10-3 and TRBJ1-3; unclear D gene. V was trimmed by 3 bases and J by 4 bases, leaving 4 bases between them. Germline CDR1 and CDR2: ENHRY and SYGVKD. This CDR3 is built from 12 residues. CDR3 sequence (DNA): TGTGCCATCAGTGATGAAGGAAACACCATATATTTT. This gives the protein CAISDEGNTIYF.

This clone was seen a single time. This chain connects TRBV2 to TRBJ2-7, with a weak D call TRBD1 (6 bases). The CDR3 has 15 amino acids. Germline V CDR1 and CDR2: SNHLY, FYNNEI. Trimming cost V 3 bases and J 5 bases, with 17 bases left between them. CDR3: CASSDLRDISNEQYF. CDR3 DNA sequence: TGTGCCAGCAGTGATCTCCGGGACATTTCTAACGAGCAGTACTTC. The whole variable domain, filled in from reference TRBV2 and TRBJ2-7, reads EPEVTQTPSHQVTQMGQEVILRCVPISNHLYFYWYRQILGQKVEFLVSFYNNEISEKSEIFDDQFSVERPDGSNFTLKIRSTKLEDSAMYFCASSDLRDISNEQYFGPGTRLTVT.